This T cell receptor (beta chain) derives from a study of CD8+ T cells in alopecia areata listed by TCRdb under 2018. Context from the whole study: Treated patients were enrolled in an open-label pilot trial of oral tofacitinib, 5 to 10 mg twice daily, for moderate-to-severe alopecia areata. The SALT score, which quantifies the percentage of affected scalp surface area, was used to measure disease severity in treated patients. Tofacitinib was given for 6 to 18 months, followed by 6 months of follow-up off drug to assess delayed response and recurrence. High-throughput TCRbeta sequencing was used to examine T cell clonal expansion in alopecia areata in both the C3H/HeJ mouse model and human patients. The RNA source kit depended on sample type: the PAXgene miRNA kit for fixed scalp, the miRNeasy kit for PBMCs, and the RNeasy kit for mouse skin. In humans, TCRbeta sequencing was performed on scalp tissue and on sorted CD4+ and CD8+ peripheral blood T cells from healthy controls and from patients with patchy or totalis/universalis alopecia areata. Patients on tofacitinib were biopsied at baseline and after 4 and 24 weeks of treatment, and several of the patients also had a later scalp biopsy. immunoSEQ multiplex PCR using 35 Vbeta forward primers and 13 Jbeta reverse primers was used to amplify TCRbeta CDR3 regions. Scalp clonality was compared across normal scalp (n=4), patchy alopecia areata scalp (n=8), and alopecia totalis/universalis scalp (n=8).

With regard to this clone: Its target antigen remains unknown. It has no much larger one-base neighbor in the sample; base qualities were not kept.

Per the publication, the time point label means: less than five weeks on oral tofacitinib. In the paper's terms, the treatment or condition label means: oral pan-JAK inhibitor, 5-10 mg twice daily. Peripheral blood and lesional scalp punch biopsies were obtained from patients with alopecia areata. After PBMCs were isolated by density centrifugation and stained for CD3, CD4 and CD8, a FACSAria was used to sort CD4+ and CD8+ T cells. The library was produced with the immunoSEQ multiplex PCR assay. RNA was extracted from all samples and reverse transcribed into cDNA, which served as template for TCR sequencing. SuperScript III was used to make first-strand cDNA, primed with a 2:1 mix of oligo-dT and random hexamers. A synthetic immune receptor repertoire was used to gauge amplification bias, and whatever bias remained was removed computationally. The study's processing was this. Raw reads were preprocessed to remove errors, and CDR3 was defined by IMGT conventions from the conserved cysteine to phenylalanine. Clonality was computed as 1 minus the Shannon entropy, with the entropy normalized by log2 of the number of productive unique TCRs. Whether each scalp clone was CD4 or CD8 was inferred by checking scalp TCRbeta sequences against the CD4 and CD8 repertoires from sorted blood. TCRdb's version of the immuneACCESS table is confined to in-frame rearrangements and falls short of the full clone set. An unresolved V gene accounts for under half of the shortfall where checked; the remainder is of unknown origin. The DNA gave D and trimming, while V, J and clone size come from that table. The sample table contains some 220,000 clones; only one count was recorded for 50% to 70% of them. Clones ranked in the top ten supply around 1.6% of the sample.

Overall study outcomes, separate from this receptor: Tofacitinib significantly decreased scalp clonality and the number of expanded CD8+ clones among the top 100 scalp clones. Scalp TCR repertoire analysis is complicated because resident alphabeta T cells in normal human skin are also sequenced, whereas mouse skin is dominated by gammadelta T cells. During tofacitinib treatment, many expanded lesional clones remained in scalp and blood, and this persistence may partly explain relapse after treatment is stopped. Higher clonality and more expanded CD8+ clones were observed in lesional scalp than in normal scalp, particularly in alopecia totalis/universalis, a finding suggestive of antigenic drive. Because the treated cohort was small and had just a single nonresponder, larger studies are needed to establish links between baseline CD8+ expansion and response. Shared TCR sequences between patients were less evident than in mice, which may be partly attributable to HLA diversity in the patient population.

Relative to germline, V is 9 bases shorter and J is 0 bases shorter, with 12 bases between their ends. Reading from cysteine to phenylalanine, the CDR3 counts 14 amino acids. The kept DNA is CDR3 alone, 42 bases in frame from the first base. Sequences MGHDK (CDR1) and SYGVNS (CDR2) are obtained from the germline V gene. The TCR was taken from a human donor with alopecia areata. This chain joins TRBV25-1 to TRBJ1-5, and TRBD1 may be the D gene, going by 5 matching bases. The material sequenced was CD4+ T cells sorted from blood, taken at week 4, from a patient treated with tofacitinib. Read as DNA, the sequence is TGTGCCAGTGGGACGGCTTATAGCAATCAGCCCCAGCATTTT. The resulting protein is CASGTAYSNQPQHF.